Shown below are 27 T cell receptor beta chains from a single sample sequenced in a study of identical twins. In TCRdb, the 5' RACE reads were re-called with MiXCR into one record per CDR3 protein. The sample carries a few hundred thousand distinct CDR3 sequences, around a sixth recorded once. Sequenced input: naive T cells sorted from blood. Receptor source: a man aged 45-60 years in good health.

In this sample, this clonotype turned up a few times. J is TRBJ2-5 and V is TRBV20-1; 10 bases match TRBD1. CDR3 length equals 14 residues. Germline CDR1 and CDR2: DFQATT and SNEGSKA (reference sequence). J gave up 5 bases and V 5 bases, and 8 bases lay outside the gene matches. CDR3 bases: TGCAGTGCTCCCGACAGGGGGCGCGGGGAGACCCAGTACTTC. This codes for CSAPDRGRGETQYF.

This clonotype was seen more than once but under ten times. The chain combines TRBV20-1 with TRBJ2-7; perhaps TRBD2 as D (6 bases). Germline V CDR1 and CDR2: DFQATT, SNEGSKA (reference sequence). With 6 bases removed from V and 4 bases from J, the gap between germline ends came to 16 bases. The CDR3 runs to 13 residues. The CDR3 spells CSAAGRSPYEQYF. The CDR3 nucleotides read TGCAGTGCAGCCGGGAGATCTCCTTACGAGCAGTACTTC.

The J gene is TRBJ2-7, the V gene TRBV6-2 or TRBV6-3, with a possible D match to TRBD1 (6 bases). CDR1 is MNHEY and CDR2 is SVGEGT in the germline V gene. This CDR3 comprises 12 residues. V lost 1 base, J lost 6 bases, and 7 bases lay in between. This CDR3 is CASSYWGLEQYF. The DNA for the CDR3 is TGTGCCAGCAGTTACTGGGGGCTCGAGCAGTACTTC.

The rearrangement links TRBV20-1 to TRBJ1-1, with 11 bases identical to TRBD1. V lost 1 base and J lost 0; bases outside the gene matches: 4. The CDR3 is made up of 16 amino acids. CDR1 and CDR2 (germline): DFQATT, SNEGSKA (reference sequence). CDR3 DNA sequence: TGCAGTGCTAGAGGCCGGGACAGGGGGATGAACACTGAAGCTTTCTTT. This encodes CSARGRDRGMNTEAFF.

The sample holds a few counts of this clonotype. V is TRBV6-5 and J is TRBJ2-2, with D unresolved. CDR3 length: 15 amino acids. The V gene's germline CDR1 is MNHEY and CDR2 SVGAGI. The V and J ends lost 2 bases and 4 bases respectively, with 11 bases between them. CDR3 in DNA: TGTGCCAGCAGTTACGTGTCCTCAGCCACCGGGGAGCTGTTTTTT. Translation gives CASSYVSSATGELFF.

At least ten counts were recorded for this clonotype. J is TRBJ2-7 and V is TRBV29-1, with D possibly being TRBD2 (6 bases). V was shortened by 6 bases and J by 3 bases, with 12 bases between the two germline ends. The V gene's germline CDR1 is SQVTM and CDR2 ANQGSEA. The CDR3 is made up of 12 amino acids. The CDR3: CSVDGTDYEQYF. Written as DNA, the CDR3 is TGCAGCGTCGACGGGACTGACTACGAGCAGTACTTC.

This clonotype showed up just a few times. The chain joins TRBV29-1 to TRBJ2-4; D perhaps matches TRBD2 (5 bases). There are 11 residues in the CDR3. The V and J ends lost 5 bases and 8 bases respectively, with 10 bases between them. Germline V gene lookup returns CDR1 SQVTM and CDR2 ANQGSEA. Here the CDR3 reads CSVFREHIQYF. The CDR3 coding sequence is TGCAGCGTTTTCCGGGAACACATTCAGTACTTC.

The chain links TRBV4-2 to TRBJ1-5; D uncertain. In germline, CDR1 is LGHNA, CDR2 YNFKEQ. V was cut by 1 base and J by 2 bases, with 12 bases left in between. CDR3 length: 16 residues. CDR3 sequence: CASSQVGSYGNQPQHF. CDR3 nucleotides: TGTGCCAGCAGCCAAGTGGGCAGTTATGGCAATCAGCCCCAGCATTTT.

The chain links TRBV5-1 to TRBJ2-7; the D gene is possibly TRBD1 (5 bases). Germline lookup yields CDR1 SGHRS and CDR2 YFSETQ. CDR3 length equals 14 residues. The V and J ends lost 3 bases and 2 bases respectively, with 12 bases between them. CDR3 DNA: TGCGCCAGCAGCTCGATTACAGGTCCCTACGAGCAGTACTTC. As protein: CASSSITGPYEQYF.

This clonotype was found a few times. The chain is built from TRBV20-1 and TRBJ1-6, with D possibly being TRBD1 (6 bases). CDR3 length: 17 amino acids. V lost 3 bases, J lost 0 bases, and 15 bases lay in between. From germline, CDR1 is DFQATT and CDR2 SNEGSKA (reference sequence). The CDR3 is CSARYRQESSYNSPLHF. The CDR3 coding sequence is TGCAGTGCTAGGTATCGACAGGAGAGCTCCTATAATTCACCCCTCCACTTT.

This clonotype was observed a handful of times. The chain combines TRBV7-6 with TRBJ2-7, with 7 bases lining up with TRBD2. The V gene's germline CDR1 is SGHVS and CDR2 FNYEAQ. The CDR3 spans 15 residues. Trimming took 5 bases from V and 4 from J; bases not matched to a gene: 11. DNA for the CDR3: TGTGCCAGCAGCCTGACTAGCCTTCGGAGGTACGAGCAGTACTTC. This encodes CASSLTSLRRYEQYF.

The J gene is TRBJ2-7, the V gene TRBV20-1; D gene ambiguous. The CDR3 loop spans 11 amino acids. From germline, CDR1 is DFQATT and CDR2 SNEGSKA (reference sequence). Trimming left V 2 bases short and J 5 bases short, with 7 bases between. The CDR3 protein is CSARRMDEQYF. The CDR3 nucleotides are TGCAGTGCTAGAAGGATGGACGAGCAGTACTTC.

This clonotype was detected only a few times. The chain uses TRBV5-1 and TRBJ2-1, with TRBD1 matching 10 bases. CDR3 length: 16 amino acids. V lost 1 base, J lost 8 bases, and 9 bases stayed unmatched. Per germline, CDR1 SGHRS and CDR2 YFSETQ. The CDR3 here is CASSLSGTGAFDEQFF. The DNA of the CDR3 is TGCGCCAGCAGCTTGTCGGGGACAGGGGCCTTTGATGAGCAGTTCTTC.

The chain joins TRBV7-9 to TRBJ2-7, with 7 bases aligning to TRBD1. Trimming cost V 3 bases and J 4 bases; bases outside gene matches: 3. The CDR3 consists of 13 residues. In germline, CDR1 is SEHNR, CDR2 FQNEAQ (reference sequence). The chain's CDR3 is CASSFGTAYEQYF. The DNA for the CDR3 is TGTGCCAGCAGCTTCGGGACAGCTTACGAGCAGTACTTC.

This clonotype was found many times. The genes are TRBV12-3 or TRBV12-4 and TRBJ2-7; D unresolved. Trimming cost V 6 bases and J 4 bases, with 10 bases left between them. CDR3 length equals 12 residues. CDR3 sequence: CASSPIGYEQYF. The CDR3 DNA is TGTGCCAGCAGCCCCATAGGGTACGAGCAGTACTTC.

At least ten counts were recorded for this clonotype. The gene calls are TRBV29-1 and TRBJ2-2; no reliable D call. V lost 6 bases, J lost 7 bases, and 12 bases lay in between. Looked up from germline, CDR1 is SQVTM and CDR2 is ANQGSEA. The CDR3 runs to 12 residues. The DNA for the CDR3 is TGCAGCGTAAAAAATACCGACGGGGAGCTGTTTTTT. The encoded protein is CSVKNTDGELFF.

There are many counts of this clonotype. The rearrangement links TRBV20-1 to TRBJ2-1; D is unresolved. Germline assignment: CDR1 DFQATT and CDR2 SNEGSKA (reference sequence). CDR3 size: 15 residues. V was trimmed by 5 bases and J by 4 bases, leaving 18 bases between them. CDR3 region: CSARAGARKYNEQFF. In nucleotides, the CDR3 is TGCAGTGCTCGTGCAGGAGCGAGAAAATACAATGAGCAGTTCTTC.

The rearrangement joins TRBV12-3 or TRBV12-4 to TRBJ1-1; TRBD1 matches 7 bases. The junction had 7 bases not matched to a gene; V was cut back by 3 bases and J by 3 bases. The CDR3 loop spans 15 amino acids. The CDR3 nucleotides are TGTGCCAGCAGTTTGGTCGGGACAGAGTACACTGAAGCTTTCTTT. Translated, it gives CASSLVGTEYTEAFF.

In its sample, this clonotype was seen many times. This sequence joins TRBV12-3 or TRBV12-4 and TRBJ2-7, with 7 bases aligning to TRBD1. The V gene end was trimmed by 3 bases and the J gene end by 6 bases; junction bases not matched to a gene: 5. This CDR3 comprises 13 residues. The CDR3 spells CASSLGYRGEQYF. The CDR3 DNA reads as TGTGCCAGCAGTTTGGGGTACAGGGGCGAGCAGTACTTC.

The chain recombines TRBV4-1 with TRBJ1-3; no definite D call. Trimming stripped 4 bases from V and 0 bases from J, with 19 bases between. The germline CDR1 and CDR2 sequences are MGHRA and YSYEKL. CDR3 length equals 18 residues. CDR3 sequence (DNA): TGCGCCAGCAGCCGCCCGCGGGAGCGACCTTTCTCTGGAAACACCATATATTTT. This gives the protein CASSRPRERPFSGNTIYF.

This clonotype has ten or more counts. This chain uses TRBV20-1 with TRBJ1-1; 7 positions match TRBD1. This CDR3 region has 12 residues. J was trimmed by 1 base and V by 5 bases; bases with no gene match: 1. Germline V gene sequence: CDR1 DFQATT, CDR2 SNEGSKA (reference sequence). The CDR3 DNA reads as TGCAGTGCTCGGACAGGGAACACTGAAGCTTTCTTT. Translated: CSARTGNTEAFF.

The CDR3 loop reads CASSAGGDQPQHF. The CDR3 nucleotides are TGTGCCAGCAGCGCAGGGGGCGATCAGCCCCAGCATTTT. This sequence joins TRBV7-9 and TRBJ1-5; 8 bases map to TRBD1. V lost 5 bases and J lost 5; bases outside the gene matches: 2. The CDR3 runs 13 residues. Per germline, CDR1 SEHNR and CDR2 FQNEAQ (reference sequence).

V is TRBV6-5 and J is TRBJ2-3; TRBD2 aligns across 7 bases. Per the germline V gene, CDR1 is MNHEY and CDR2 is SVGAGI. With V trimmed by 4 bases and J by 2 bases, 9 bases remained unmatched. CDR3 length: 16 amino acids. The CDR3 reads CASSSPGLPTTDTQYF. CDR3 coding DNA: TGTGCCAGCAGTTCGCCGGGACTACCTACCACAGATACGCAGTATTTT.

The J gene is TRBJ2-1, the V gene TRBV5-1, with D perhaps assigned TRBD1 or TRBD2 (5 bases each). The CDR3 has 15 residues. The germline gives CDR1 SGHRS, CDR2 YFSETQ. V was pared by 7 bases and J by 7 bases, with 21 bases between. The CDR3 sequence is CASFFGTDGANEQFF. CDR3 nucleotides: TGCGCCAGCTTCTTCGGGACGGATGGGGCTAATGAGCAGTTCTTC.

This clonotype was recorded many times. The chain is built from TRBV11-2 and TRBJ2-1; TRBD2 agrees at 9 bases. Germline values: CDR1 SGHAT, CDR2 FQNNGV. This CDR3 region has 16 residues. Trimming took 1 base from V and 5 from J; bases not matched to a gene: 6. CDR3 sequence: CASSLGPAGGHNEQFF. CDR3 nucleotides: TGTGCCAGCAGCTTAGGTCCAGCGGGAGGCCACAATGAGCAGTTCTTC.

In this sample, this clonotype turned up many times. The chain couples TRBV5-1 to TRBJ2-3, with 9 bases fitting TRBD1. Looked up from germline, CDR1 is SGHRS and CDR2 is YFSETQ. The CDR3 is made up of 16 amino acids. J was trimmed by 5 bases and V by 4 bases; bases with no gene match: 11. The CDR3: CASSAAGQGPVDTQYF. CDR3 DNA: TGCGCCAGCAGCGCAGCGGGACAGGGCCCGGTAGATACGCAGTATTTT.

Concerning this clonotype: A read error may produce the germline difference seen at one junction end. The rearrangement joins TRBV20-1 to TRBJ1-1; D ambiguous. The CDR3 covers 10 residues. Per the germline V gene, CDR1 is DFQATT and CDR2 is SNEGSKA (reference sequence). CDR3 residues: CSARAVHHQF. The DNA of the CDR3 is TGCAGTGCTAGAGCCGTCCACCACCAGTTT.